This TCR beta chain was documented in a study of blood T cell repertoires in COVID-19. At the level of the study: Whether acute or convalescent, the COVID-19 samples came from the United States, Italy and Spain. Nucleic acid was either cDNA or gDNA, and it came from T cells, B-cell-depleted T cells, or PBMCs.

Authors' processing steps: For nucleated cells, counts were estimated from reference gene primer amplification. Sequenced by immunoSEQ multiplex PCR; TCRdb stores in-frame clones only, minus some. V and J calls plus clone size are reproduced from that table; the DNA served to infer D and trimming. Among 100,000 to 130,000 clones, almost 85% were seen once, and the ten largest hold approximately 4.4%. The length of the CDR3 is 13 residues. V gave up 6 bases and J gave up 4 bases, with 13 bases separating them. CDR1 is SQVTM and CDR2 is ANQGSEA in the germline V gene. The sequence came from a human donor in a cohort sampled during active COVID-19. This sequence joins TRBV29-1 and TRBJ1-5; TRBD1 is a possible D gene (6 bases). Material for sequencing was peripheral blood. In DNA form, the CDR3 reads TGCAGCGTAGCTACAGGGACGAATCAGCCCCAGCATTTT. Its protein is CSVATGTNQPQHF.